The 11 T cell receptor beta chains in this list originate from one sample, sequenced in a study of blood T cell repertoires in COVID-19. The table came from immunoSEQ multiplex PCR; TCRdb's copy has only in-frame clones and leaves some out. The sample lists around 88,000 clones, over 60% occurring once. Material: peripheral blood. Every receptor here comes from a man aged 45-65 years who had recovered from COVID-19.

The chain recombines TRBV5-4 with TRBJ2-5, with D perhaps TRBD1 (5 bases). The CDR3 contains 14 residues. Per germline, CDR1 SGHNT and CDR2 YYREEE (reference sequence). V was pared by 9 bases and J by 3 bases, with 18 bases between. CDR3 in amino acids: CAITRAGREETQYF. CDR3 bases: TGTGCCATCACCCGGGCTGGCAGGGAAGAGACCCAGTACTTC.

The rearrangement joins TRBV5-4 to TRBJ2-5; maybe TRBD2 (5 bases). Germline CDR1 is SGHNT and CDR2 is YYREEE (reference sequence). The V gene lost 6 bases and the J gene lost 3 bases, with 12 bases spanning the gap. The CDR3 is 13 residues long. In nucleotides, the CDR3 is TGTGCCAGCAACACTAGAGACAAAGAGACCCAGTACTTC. It specifies CASNTRDKETQYF.

This clone was counted only a few times. The V gene is TRBV30, the J gene TRBJ1-5; D possibly corresponds to TRBD1 (6 bases). The germline gives CDR1 GTSNPN, CDR2 SVGIG (reference sequence). V lost 3 bases and J 9 bases, leaving 12 bases between the germline ends. CDR3 length: 12 amino acids. The DNA for the CDR3 is TGTGCCTGGAGATCGTTAGGGGGGCCCCAGCATTTT. The encoded protein is CAWRSLGGPQHF.

This clone was seen a handful of times. The chain employs TRBV28 and TRBJ2-1, with D perhaps matching TRBD2 (6 bases). The CDR3 runs 15 residues. The V and J ends lost 6 bases and 3 bases respectively, with 15 bases between them. Looked up from germline, CDR1 is MDHEN and CDR2 is SYDVKM. Written as DNA, the CDR3 is TGTGCCAGCAGCCGCATAGCGGACTACTACAATGAGCAGTTCTTC. It yields the protein CASSRIADYYNEQFF. The complete variable domain, with remaining parts taken from reference TRBV28 and TRBJ2-1, reads DVKVTQSSRYLVKRTGEKVFLECVQDMDHENMFWYRQDPGLGLRLIYFSYDVKMKEKGDIPEGYSVSREKKERFSLILESASTNQTSMYLCASSRIADYYNEQFFGPGTRLTVL.

The chain links TRBV3-1 (or the pseudogene TRBV3-2) to TRBJ1-2; 7 bases map to TRBD1. V lost 1 base, J lost 8 bases, and 4 bases stayed unmatched. In germline, CDR1 is LGHDT, CDR2 YNNKEL (reference sequence). The CDR3 length is 13 residues. This chain's CDR3 is CASSQGTGRGYTF. CDR3 coding DNA: TGTGCCAGCAGCCAAGGGACAGGCAGGGGCTACACCTTC.

This clone turned up a few times. The V call is TRBV28, the J call TRBJ2-5; TRBD1 aligns across 8 bases. The CDR3 consists of 16 residues. Looked up from germline, CDR1 is MDHEN and CDR2 is SYDVKM. V dropped 1 base and J dropped 7; count of bases not matched to a gene: 11. CDR3 protein: CASSLSGRGLLGTQYF. The CDR3 DNA reads as TGTGCCAGCAGTTTATCAGGCAGGGGGCTATTAGGGACCCAGTACTTC.

The count of this clone is one. The V call is TRBV11-3, the J call TRBJ2-2; D is unclear. Germline V gene sequence: CDR1 SGHNT, CDR2 YENEEA. The V end lost 5 bases, the J end lost 3 bases, and 4 bases lay between the germline ends. The CDR3 runs to 12 residues. The CDR3 nucleotides are TGTGCCAGCAGCCCGTACACCGGGGAGCTGTTTTTT. This sequence encodes CASSPYTGELFF. The full variable domain, rest sourced from reference TRBV11-3 and TRBJ2-2, is EAGVVQSPRYKIIEKKQPVAFWCNPISGHNTLYWYLQNLGQGPELLIRYENEEAVDDSQLPKDRFSAERLKGVDSTLKIQPAELGDSAVYLCASSPYTGELFFGEGSRLTVL.

The chain uses TRBV11-1 and TRBJ2-3; 8 nucleotides line up with TRBD1. This CDR3 is built from 15 residues. CDR1 and CDR2 (germline): SGHAT, FQDESV (reference sequence). V lost 2 bases to trimming and J lost 4 bases; unmatched junction nucleotides: 5. CDR3 in amino acids: CASSLWTGIADTQYF. As DNA, the CDR3 is TGTGCCAGCAGCTTATGGACAGGGATCGCAGATACGCAGTATTTT.

The chain links TRBV9 to TRBJ1-3; D unclear. V lost 5 bases, J lost 4 bases, and 10 bases lay in between. The CDR3 is made up of 13 amino acids. CDR1 SGDLS and CDR2 YYNGEE come from the germline V gene. The CDR3, as DNA: TGTGCCAGCAGTCGCCGGGAAGGAAACACCATATATTTT. Protein sequence: CASSRREGNTIYF.

About this clone: Sequence at one end of the junction differs from germline and may be a read error. Other DNA sequences from this sample encode an identical CDR3 as well. The gene calls are TRBV6-1 and TRBJ1-2; 7 bases agree with TRBD1. The CDR3 totals 16 residues. The germline V gene has CDR1 MNHNS and CDR2 SASEGT. The CDR3 is CASRELTGAIDYGYTF. The CDR3 nucleotides are TGTGCCAGCAGGGAATTAACAGGGGCAATAGACTATGGCTATACCTTC.

The J gene is TRBJ2-7, the V gene TRBV5-1, with D tentatively TRBD2 (5 bases). The germline gives CDR1 SGHRS, CDR2 YFSETQ. The CDR3 has 14 amino acids. V shed 5 bases and J shed 3 bases, with 15 bases lying between them. CDR3 residues: CASRILAGDYEQYF. In nucleotides, the CDR3 is TGCGCCAGCAGAATCCTAGCTGGAGACTACGAGCAGTACTTC.